A selection of T cell receptor beta chains follows, all from one sample in a study of blood T cell repertoires in COVID-19. Method: immunoSEQ multiplex PCR; TCRdb's copy keeps in-frame clones and lacks some. The table shows 350,000 or so clones, with roughly 87% occurring only once. Sequenced input: peripheral blood. These receptors were obtained from a woman in her fifties or sixties with COVID-19, enrolled during active disease. Each CDR3 is given with its conserved first and last residue. D genes are given only for firm matches. Clone size is given for some rows only: seen once, a few or many times, or a class if the clone is expanded.

TRBJ2-1	TRBV14	-	TRBD2	TGTGCCAGCAGCCAAAATGCGGGGGGGCCCTCTGAGCAGTTCTTC	CASSQNAGGPSEQFF
TRBJ1-4	TRBV6-5	-	TRBD1	TGTGCCAGCACCTGGGGACAGCAGAATGAAAAACTGTTTTTT	CASTWGQQNEKLFF
TRBJ2-7	TRBV5-1	-	TRBD2	TGCGCCAGCAGCTTGGTAGCGGGGGGTTACTACGAGCAGTACTTC	CASSLVAGGYYEQYF
TRBJ2-5	TRBV18	-	-	TGTGCCAGCTCACCACAGATAGGGGAAGAGACCCAGTACTTC	CASSPQIGEETQYF
TRBJ2-1	TRBV5-6	-	-	TGTGCCAGCACCGAATCTACGGGAGTAAGTTACAATGAGCAGTTCTTC	CASTESTGVSYNEQFF
TRBJ2-1	TRBV6-2/TRBV6-3	-	TRBD2	TGTGCCAGCAGTCCGCACTCTAGCGGGGGCCGGCGGAATGAGCAGTTCTTC	CASSPHSSGGRRNEQFF
TRBJ2-7	TRBV3-1/TRBV3-2	-	-	TGTGCCAGCAGCCAAGGTAACGAGCAGTACTTC	CASSQGNEQYF
TRBJ2-3	TRBV7-9	once	TRBD1	TGTGCCAGCAGCTTAGACAGGGGGGCAGATACGCAGTATTTT	CASSLDRGADTQYF
TRBJ2-1	TRBV5-1	-	TRBD2	TGCGCCAGCTCCCTCTCTAGCGGGGGATACAATGAGCAGTTCTTC	CASSLSSGGYNEQFF
TRBJ1-3	TRBV14	-	TRBD1	TGTGCCAGCAGCCGGGACAGGGGGTCTGGAAACACCATATATTTT	CASSRDRGSGNTIYF
TRBJ2-1	TRBV9	-	TRBD2	TGTGCCAGCAACCATCTCGGGGGGGCCGCGAATGAGCAGTTCTTC	CASNHLGGAANEQFF
TRBJ1-2	TRBV5-1	-	-	TGCGCCAGCAGCTTGGGCGGCAGCAACTATGGCTACACCTTC	CASSLGGSNYGYTF
TRBJ1-5	TRBV2	-	TRBD1	TGTGCCAGCCAGGCCCTTCAGGGGGCACGGAGCAATCAGCCCCAGCATTTT	CASQALQGARSNQPQHF
TRBJ1-1	TRBV7-3	-	-	TGTGCCAGCAGCTTAAGTCAGGGAGGGGGCACTGAAGCTTTCTTT	CASSLSQGGGTEAFF
TRBJ1-1	TRBV29-1	-	-	TGCAGCGTCCCCGGGGGGGGCTCGGACACTGAAGCTTTCTTT	CSVPGGGSDTEAFF
TRBJ1-4	TRBV5-1	few	TRBD1	TGCGCCAGCAGCTCGGGACAGGGGGCAGGGGAAAAACTGTTTTTT	CASSSGQGAGEKLFF
TRBJ2-3	TRBV18	-	TRBD2	TGTGCCAGCTCACCCCGAGGGGCTAGCGGGGGTCTCGGCACAGATACGCAGTATTTT	CASSPRGASGGLGTDTQYF
TRBJ2-3	TRBV5-8	-	TRBD1	TGTGCCAGCAGCTTCTCCGGGACAGGGTTTCCAGATACGCAGTATTTT	CASSFSGTGFPDTQYF
TRBJ1-4	TRBV15	-	-	TGTGCCACCAGCAGAATCACAGGGCGCCTCGGAGAACTGTTTTTT	CATSRITGRLGELFF
TRBJ1-3	TRBV15	-	-	TGTGCCACCAGCAGAGATCGGTTGGGACACTTGTCAGTCCGAAACACCATATATTTT	CATSRDRLGHLSVRNTIYF
TRBJ1-6	TRBV30	-	-	TGTGCCTGGAGTAGGAGCCCGAGAGGGTCACCCCTCCACTTT	CAWSRSPRGSPLHF
TRBJ2-1	TRBV6-6	-	TRBD2	TGTGCCGGCGGGGGGTCGATATACAATGAGCAGTTCTTC	CAGGGSIYNEQFF
TRBJ2-5	TRBV5-1	-	-	TGCGCCAGCAGGGACACTAGCACAGAGACCCAGTACTTC	CASRDTSTETQYF
TRBJ2-3	TRBV15	once	-	TGTGCCACCAGCGGTGTAGGTACAGGGAGTGAAGATACGCAGTATTTT	CATSGVGTGSEDTQYF
TRBJ1-4	TRBV19	few	-	TGTGCCAGTAGTATAGACGGCAGGGAAAAACTGTTTTTT	CASSIDGREKLFF
TRBJ1-2	TRBV5-8	-	-	TGTGCCAGCAGCCCCACAGCTAACTATGGCTACACCTTC	CASSPTANYGYTF